These 17 T cell receptor beta chains were all obtained from the same sample, sequenced in a study of beta chain features in type 1 diabetes. General observations from the study: In all four CD4+ subsets, TCRB CDR3 length was significantly, moderately reduced in type 1 diabetes.

Expressed TCRB transcripts were sequenced because the entire RNA isolate underwent reverse transcription. This table comes from immunoSEQ multiplex PCR, and its TCRdb copy is limited to in-frame clones, with some not included. The sample consists of almost 350,000 clones, roughly 8.8% of them appearing once. No antigens are known for them. The sequencing input was central memory CD4+ T cells from blood. These receptors were taken from a man between 25 and 39 years old with type 1 diabetes.

Note on this clone: At one boundary the junction diverges from the germline segment, which might be a read error. This sequence joins TRBV30 and TRBJ1-2, with D maybe TRBD1 (6 bases). The CDR3 is made up of 13 amino acids. Germline CDR1 and CDR2: GTSNPN and SVGIG (reference sequence). As DNA, the CDR3 is TGTGCCTGGTGTGTAGGGGGGGAGGCTGGCTACACCTTC. Residues: CAWCVGGEAGYTF.

This clone occurred a few times. V gene TRBV15 combines with J gene TRBJ1-5; possibly TRBD1 for D (5 bases). The CDR3 length is 16 residues. CDR1 and CDR2 (germline): LNHNV, YYDKDF (reference sequence). The V end was cut by 0 bases, the J end by 6 bases, with 15 bases between. As DNA, the CDR3 is TGTGCCACCAGCAGAGACGGTCAGGGAGGGAGTCAGCCCCAGCATTTT. Translating it yields CATSRDGQGGSQPQHF.

This clone was seen repeatedly, ten times or more. The V call is TRBV2, the J call TRBJ1-1; TRBD1 might be the D (5 bases). The CDR3 sequence is 15 residues long. The germline gives CDR1 SNHLY, CDR2 FYNNEI. Trimming took off 4 bases at V and 1 base at J, with 13 bases between the two ends. The CDR3 spells CASSVRVQSNTEAFF. The CDR3 DNA is TGTGCCAGCAGTGTCAGGGTCCAATCGAACACTGAAGCTTTCTTT.

There are a few counts of this clone. The chain couples TRBV29-1 to TRBJ2-3, with TRBD2 matching 8 bases. Trimming removed 3 bases from V and 4 bases from J; junction bases left unmatched: 3. Germline CDR1 reads SQVTM; CDR2 reads ANQGSEA. This CDR3 comprises 13 residues. As DNA, the CDR3 is TGCAGCGTTGACCCAGCGGGGGCAGATACGCAGTATTTT. Residues: CSVDPAGADTQYF.

This clone was seen at least ten times. The CDR3 DNA sequence: TGCAGCGGATTGGAGAACACTGAAGCTTTCTTT. It specifies CSGLENTEAFF. The genes are TRBV29-1 and TRBJ1-1; no definite D call. The CDR3 runs 11 residues. Trimming took 7 bases from V and 1 from J, leaving 7 bases between them. The germline V gene has CDR1 SQVTM and CDR2 ANQGSEA.

V and J are TRBV4-2 and TRBJ2-1; 10 nucleotides align to TRBD2. CDR1 LGHNA and CDR2 YNFKEQ come from the germline V gene. The CDR3 is 12 residues long. The junction had 2 bases not matched to a gene; V was cut back by 6 bases and J by 9 bases. The CDR3 nucleotides read TGTGCCAGCAGTCGGACTAGCGGTGAGCAGTTCTTC. Translated: CASSRTSGEQFF.

This clone was detected a few times. The rearrangement links TRBV4-1 to TRBJ2-5; D remains ambiguous. With 0 bases removed from V and 5 bases from J, the gap between germline ends came to 7 bases. Germline V gene lookup returns CDR1 MGHRA and CDR2 YSYEKL. The CDR3 contains 13 residues. In DNA form, the CDR3 reads TGCGCCAGCAGCCAAGACCCCATCGAGACCCAGTACTTC. This codes for CASSQDPIETQYF.

A few counts support this clone. This sequence joins TRBV5-1 and TRBJ2-2; D is undetermined. The CDR3 totals 13 residues. V was shortened by 6 bases and J by 2 bases, with 8 bases between the two germline ends. Germline V gene data show CDR1 as SGHRS and CDR2 as YFSETQ. CDR3 bases: TGCGCCAGCACCCCCAGAAACACCGGGGAGCTGTTTTTT. It encodes CASTPRNTGELFF.

The gene calls are TRBV6-1 and TRBJ2-2; no clear D gene. The CDR3 extends over 18 amino acids. V was clipped by 2 bases and J by 7 bases, with 23 bases between them. Looked up from germline, CDR1 is MNHNS and CDR2 is SASEGT. In DNA form, the CDR3 reads TGTGCCAGCAGTGAACTTTCCCCTTATGAGAAGTTCAGCGGGGAGCTGTTTTTT. Amino acids: CASSELSPYEKFSGELFF.

This clone has more than one count but fewer than ten. The V and J genes are TRBV5-1 and TRBJ1-2, with TRBD1 matching 7 bases. The trim removed 0 bases at V and 4 bases at J, leaving 6 bases unmatched. This CDR3 comprises 15 residues. Germline V gene data show CDR1 as SGHRS and CDR2 as YFSETQ. The chain's CDR3 is CASSLEQGRIYGYTF. The CDR3 DNA is TGCGCCAGCAGCTTGGAACAGGGGCGGATCTATGGCTACACCTTC.

The V call is TRBV30, the J call TRBJ2-7; 9 bases fit TRBD1. CDR3 length equals 13 residues. Germline-derived CDR1 and CDR2 are GTSNPN and SVGIG (reference sequence). With 5 bases clipped from V and 0 bases from J, the junction kept 2 bases outside the gene matches. DNA for the CDR3: TGTGCCTGGGACAGGGGGGCCTCCTACGAGCAGTACTTC. The encoded protein is CAWDRGASYEQYF.

The sample holds a few counts of this clone. The V call is TRBV19, the J call TRBJ1-6, with D unclear. Trimming left V 8 bases short and J 6 bases short, with 14 bases between. CDR1 is LNHDA and CDR2 is SQIVND in the germline V gene (reference sequence). The CDR3 runs to 14 residues. CDR3 DNA: TGTGCCAGTCAAGGTGGGGTTTTTAATTCACCCCTCCACTTT. Residues: CASQGGVFNSPLHF.

This rearrangement joins TRBV30 to TRBJ1-5; tentatively, D is TRBD1 (5 bases). The CDR3 has 13 residues. V lost 3 bases, J lost 2 bases, and 8 bases lay in between. From germline, CDR1 is GTSNPN and CDR2 SVGIG (reference sequence). The CDR3 spells CAWSQGGNQPQHF. In nucleotides, the CDR3 is TGTGCCTGGAGCCAGGGTGGCAATCAGCCCCAGCATTTT. Complete variable domain (other parts from reference TRBV30 and TRBJ1-5): SQTIHQWPATLVQPVGSPLSLECTVEGTSNPNLYWYRQAAGRGLQLLFYSVGIGQISSEVPQNLSASRPQDRQFILSSKKLLLSDSGFYLCAWSQGGNQPQHFGDGTRLSIL.

There are a few counts of this clone. V usage is TRBV2 and J usage is TRBJ2-7, with 8 bases matching TRBD2. The CDR3 loop spans 14 amino acids. V gave up 6 bases and J gave up 4 bases; unmatched junction bases: 8. In germline, CDR1 is SNHLY, CDR2 FYNNEI. The CDR3 loop reads CASRTTSGTYEQYF. Written as DNA, the CDR3 is TGTGCCAGCAGAACAACTAGCGGAACGTACGAGCAGTACTTC.

Notes on this clone: Distinct nucleotide sequences in the sample also encode this CDR3. The V call is TRBV7-2, the J call TRBJ1-3, with D perhaps TRBD1 (5 bases). Trimming cost V 1 base and J 5 bases, with 6 bases left between them. This CDR3 has 13 residues. The germline V gene has CDR1 SGHTA and CDR2 FQGNSA. DNA for the CDR3: TGTGCCAGCAGCTTAGAGGGGAGAAACACCATATATTTT. Protein sequence: CASSLEGRNTIYF.

This chain joins TRBV6-5 and TRBJ1-4; 9 bases line up with TRBD1. From germline, CDR1 is MNHEY and CDR2 SVGAGI. The V segment lost 1 base and the J segment 8 bases; nucleotides outside the gene matches: 8. CDR3 length: 16 amino acids. The chain's CDR3 is CASSYYETGGREKLFF. In DNA, the CDR3 is TGTGCCAGCAGTTACTACGAGACAGGGGGTAGGGAAAAACTGTTTTTT.

The J gene is TRBJ2-4, the V gene TRBV9; 12 bases agree with TRBD1. CDR1 is SGDLS, CDR2 YYNGEE, per germline. J was trimmed by 5 bases and V by 4 bases; bases with no gene match: 7. CDR3 size: 16 residues. As DNA, the CDR3 is TGTGCCAGCAGCTTATCCGGGACAGGGGGCCAAAACATTCAGTACTTC. As protein: CASSLSGTGGQNIQYF.